This T cell receptor (beta chain) was recovered during a study of blood T cells in healthy people across ages. A second about 6 to 12 cycle PCR used barcoded and J-beta primers. Tagging of each cDNA molecule was performed by a template-switch adaptor with 12 random nucleotides. A single record per CDR3 protein comes from TCRdb applying MiXCR to the 5' RACE reads. The table has hundreds of thousands of distinct CDR3 sequences, roughly 30% seen once. Germline V gene lookup returns CDR1 SGHTA and CDR2 FQGNSA. V was trimmed by 0 bases and J by 4 bases, leaving 18 bases between them. The CDR3 covers 17 residues.

This sequence joins TRBV7-2 and TRBJ1-1; no clear D gene. The sequencing input was blood. The receptor comes from a woman aged 80 or over in good health. CDR3 DNA sequence: TGTGCCAGCAGCTTAGCCGAGACGCCCCGAACGCGCACTGAAGCTTTCTTT. Protein product: CASSLAETPRTRTEAFF.